This T cell receptor beta chain was recorded in a study of spatial heterogeneity in lung cancer. In the study overall: Raw sequencing reads included, on average, more than 9.5 appearances of each unique TCR and UMI combination.

Regarding the study as a whole: Counts of expanded alpha and beta TCRs within tumors tracked the tumor nonsynonymous mutation count. When ubiquitous and regional expanded TCRs were counted, their numbers tracked ubiquitous and regional nonsynonymous mutations, respectively.

Every TCR cDNA molecule bore a unique molecular identifier. One entry per CDR3 protein, called by TCRdb with MiXCR from the 5' RACE reads. The repertoire holds roughly 28,000 distinct CDR3 sequences, with about 7% as singletons. Within the sample, this clonotype is medium-sized. As yet, its antigen is unknown. The time point: sample taken at primary tumor resection. Unsorted whole RNA samples from tumor, nontumor lung or frozen PBMC were sequenced. Material: lung tumor tissue, obtained at surgery. The TCR originated in a male donor with early-stage non-small cell lung cancer.

CDR3 loop: CASSSTWNTEAFF. CDR3 in DNA: TGTGCCAGCAGCTCTACATGGAACACTGAAGCTTTCTTT. This chain connects TRBV5-6 to TRBJ1-1; D unclear. The CDR3 totals 13 residues. Trimming took 3 bases from V and 1 from J, leaving 7 bases between them. Germline-derived CDR1 and CDR2 are SGHDT and YYEEEE.